The 24 T cell receptor beta chains below come from one sample, sequenced in a study of blood T cell repertoires in COVID-19. Profiled with immunoSEQ multiplex PCR; TCRdb holds only in-frame clones, not every one. This repertoire shows approximately 10,000 clones, 80% to 90% found once; its top ten account for less than 5%. The sequencing sample was made of peripheral blood. These receptors originate from a human donor in a cohort sampled during active COVID-19.

J is TRBJ2-6 and V is TRBV19, with TRBD1 matching over 10 bases. In germline, CDR1 is LNHDA, CDR2 SQIVND (reference sequence). With 6 bases clipped from V and 13 bases from J, the junction kept 9 bases outside the gene matches. CDR3 length equals 14 residues. The CDR3 region has the DNA TGTGCCAGTAGCCTCAGGACAGGGGGAGATGTCCTGACTTTC. Encoded protein: CASSLRTGGDVLTF.

The genes are TRBV18 and TRBJ2-6; 10 positions agree with TRBD2. CDR3 length: 18 amino acids. Germline V gene sequence: CDR1 KGHSH, CDR2 LQKENI. The V and J ends lost 3 bases and 2 bases, in that order; junction bases with no gene match: 7. CDR3 amino acids: CASSPLALAGAGANVLTF. The CDR3 DNA reads TGTGCCAGCTCACCCCTAGCCCTAGCGGGAGCTGGGGCCAACGTCCTGACTTTC.

This clone was picked up a small number of times. The V gene is TRBV19, the J gene TRBJ2-1; D perhaps matches TRBD2 (6 bases). Per the germline V gene, CDR1 is LNHDA and CDR2 is SQIVND (reference sequence). The CDR3 consists of 15 residues. Trimming removed 5 bases from V and 7 bases from J, with 18 bases in between. The CDR3 DNA follows: TGTGCCAGTAGTCGCGGCGCGGGATCGTTAAATGAGCAGTTCTTC. As protein: CASSRGAGSLNEQFF.

The chain combines TRBV14 with TRBJ2-5; possible D gene TRBD1, 5 bases. This CDR3 region has 16 residues. The germline V and J ends were trimmed by 5 bases and 2 bases, with 18 bases remaining between them. Per germline, CDR1 SGHDN and CDR2 FVKESK. Written as DNA, the CDR3 is TGTGCCAGCAGCTACACCCGTGGGGCAGGGCAAGAGACCCAGTACTTC. Protein: CASSYTRGAGQETQYF.

J is TRBJ2-7 and V is TRBV19, with TRBD2 matching over 10 bases. CDR1 is LNHDA and CDR2 is SQIVND in the germline V gene (reference sequence). The CDR3 contains 14 residues. J gave up 3 bases and V 5 bases, and 4 bases lay outside the gene matches. This CDR3 is CASSLSGGVYEQYF. In DNA form, the CDR3 reads TGTGCCAGTAGTTTAAGCGGGGGGGTCTACGAGCAGTACTTC.

The genes are TRBV18 and TRBJ2-1; TRBD2 might be the D (5 bases). Germline values: CDR1 KGHSH, CDR2 LQKENI. The ends were cut back, 2 bases at V and 3 bases at J, with 11 bases in the middle. The CDR3 consists of 15 residues. The CDR3: CASSPTGRLYNEQFF. The CDR3 DNA is TGTGCCAGCTCACCAACTGGGAGACTCTACAATGAGCAGTTCTTC.

The chain uses TRBV5-1 and TRBJ2-7; D remains ambiguous. This CDR3 contains 13 residues. Trimming took off 1 base at V and 6 bases at J, with 11 bases between the two ends. The germline CDR1 and CDR2 sequences are SGHRS and YFSETQ. The CDR3 region has the DNA TGCGCCAGCAGCTTGAATAGTATTGGCGAGCAGTACTTC. This sequence encodes CASSLNSIGEQYF.

This chain joins TRBV7-6 and TRBJ1-1; perhaps TRBD1 as D (6 bases). Trimming took 7 bases from V and 1 from J, leaving 10 bases between them. CDR3 length: 13 residues. Germline CDR1 SGHVS, CDR2 FNYEAQ. The CDR3 reads CASTRTANTEAFF. The DNA of the CDR3 is TGTGCCAGCACCCGGACAGCGAACACTGAAGCTTTCTTT.

The V call is TRBV30, the J call TRBJ1-1, with D uncertain. The CDR3 sequence is 17 residues long. Deletions cut 0 bases from V and 1 base from J, with 18 bases between. CDR1 GTSNPN and CDR2 SVGIG come from the germline V gene (reference sequence). The CDR3 DNA sequence: TGTGCCTGGAGTGTAAGGCGTGGTACGACGGGGAACACTGAAGCTTTCTTT. This codes for CAWSVRRGTTGNTEAFF.

This chain joins TRBV3-1 (or the pseudogene TRBV3-2) and TRBJ2-7; the match to TRBD2 covers 8 bases. Germline CDR1 is LGHDT and CDR2 is YNNKEL (reference sequence). V lost 2 bases and J lost 2; bases outside the gene matches: 2. The CDR3 covers 14 residues. The CDR3 DNA follows: TGTGCCAGCAGCCAACTAGCGGGTCCCTACGAGCAGTACTTC. Protein: CASSQLAGPYEQYF.

The V gene is TRBV7-7, the J gene TRBJ1-2; TRBD1 aligns across 7 bases. Per germline, CDR1 SSHAT and CDR2 FNYEAQ (reference sequence). Germline trimming cut 4 bases from V and 9 bases from J; bases unmatched to any gene: 17. The CDR3 spans 16 residues. The CDR3 DNA sequence: TGTGCCAGCAGCTCTTCTCAAGACAGGGTTCCACTTCGCTACACCTTC. The encoded protein is CASSSSQDRVPLRYTF.

This clone was recorded once. This chain uses TRBV9 with TRBJ2-1, with D perhaps TRBD2 (5 bases). The CDR3 is 13 amino acids. V was clipped by 5 bases and J by 7 bases, with 13 bases between them. The germline CDR1 and CDR2 sequences are SGDLS and YYNGEE. The CDR3, as DNA: TGTGCCAGCAGGCCCCTAGCATTGAATGAGCAGTTCTTC. It encodes CASRPLALNEQFF. The complete variable domain, with remaining parts taken from reference TRBV9 and TRBJ2-1, reads DSGVTQTPKHLITATGQRVTLRCSPRSGDLSVYWYQQSLDQGLQFLIQYYNGEERAKGNILERFSAQQFPDLHSELNLSSLELGDSALYFCASRPLALNEQFFGPGTRLTVL.

The chain combines TRBV7-2 with TRBJ1-2; 7 bases match TRBD1. CDR3 length equals 15 residues. The trim removed 4 bases at V and 5 bases at J, leaving 10 bases unmatched. Germline CDR1 is SGHTA and CDR2 is FQGNSA. CDR3 nucleotide sequence: TGTGCCAGCAGCTCCAACACAGGGGTAGTTTATGGCTACACCTTC. Protein sequence: CASSSNTGVVYGYTF.

The chain is built from TRBV7-2 and TRBJ2-2; 8 nucleotides line up with TRBD2. V was clipped by 5 bases and J by 7 bases; unmatched bases: 6. The CDR3 runs to 14 residues. The germline V gene encodes CDR1 SGHTA and CDR2 FQGNSA. In DNA, the CDR3 is TGTGCCAGCAGCCCCCAAGCGGGAGACGGGGAGCTGTTTTTT. Amino acid sequence: CASSPQAGDGELFF.

The V and J genes are TRBV19 and TRBJ2-5; TRBD2 aligns across 9 bases. Germline CDR1 reads LNHDA; CDR2 reads SQIVND (reference sequence). The CDR3 is made up of 16 amino acids. The V gene end was trimmed by 10 bases and the J gene end by 0 bases; junction bases not matched to a gene: 12. The CDR3 DNA reads TGTGCCACCAAAACCGGGACTAGCCCGTACCAAGAGACCCAGTACTTC. As protein: CATKTGTSPYQETQYF.

This clone was seen a few times. The V and J genes are TRBV7-2 and TRBJ2-7; D possibly corresponds to TRBD1 (6 bases). V lost 5 bases, J lost 3 bases, and 14 bases lay in between. Germline lookup yields CDR1 SGHTA and CDR2 FQGNSA. This CDR3 contains 14 residues. The CDR3 region has the DNA TGTGCCAGCAGCAAGGACAGTAATGTCTACGAGCAGTACTTC. It codes for CASSKDSNVYEQYF.

This chain uses TRBV10-3 with TRBJ2-7, with 7 nucleotides matching TRBD1. The CDR3 length is 14 residues. V lost 5 bases, J lost 3 bases, and 7 bases stayed unmatched. The V gene's germline CDR1 is ENHRY and CDR2 SYGVKD. CDR3 protein: CAISTSGTDYEQYF. CDR3 in DNA: TGTGCCATCAGTACCTCCGGGACAGACTACGAGCAGTACTTC.

In this sample, this clone turned up a few times. This chain joins TRBV5-4 and TRBJ2-2; 9 nucleotides match TRBD1. This CDR3 contains 16 residues. J lost 4 bases, V lost 4 bases, and 8 bases had no gene match. Germline lookup yields CDR1 SGHNT and CDR2 YYREEE (reference sequence). The DNA for the CDR3 is TGTGCCAGCAGCACCCCAGGACAGGGGCTCACCGGGGAGCTGTTTTTT. Translating gives CASSTPGQGLTGELFF.

This chain links TRBV4-3 with TRBJ2-2; 12 bases agree with TRBD2. V trimming: 3 bases; J trimming: 5 bases; junction bases outside the gene matches: 10. The CDR3 length is 18 residues. The germline V gene has CDR1 LGHNA and CDR2 YSLEER. The CDR3 nucleotides are TGCGCCAGCAGCCAGAGGGCACTAGCGGGAGGACGAACCGGGGAGCTGTTTTTT. This sequence encodes CASSQRALAGGRTGELFF.

This rearrangement joins TRBV3-1 (or the pseudogene TRBV3-2) to TRBJ2-1; 10 bases agree with TRBD2. From germline, CDR1 is LGHDT and CDR2 YNNKEL (reference sequence). V lost 5 bases to trimming and J lost 7 bases; unmatched junction nucleotides: 5. The CDR3 runs 14 residues. The CDR3 DNA reads as TGTGCCAGCAGCAGGTTAGCGGGAGGAAATGAGCAGTTCTTC. Translated, it gives CASSRLAGGNEQFF.

This clone has a handful of counts. Here the CDR3 DNA reads TGTGCCAGCAGAGGACAGGGGAACACTGAAGCTTTCTTT. Protein product: CASRGQGNTEAFF. The rearrangement links TRBV14 to TRBJ1-1, with 8 bases aligning to TRBD1. Trimming cost V 6 bases and J 1 base; bases outside gene matches: 1. The CDR3 is 13 residues long. The germline V gene has CDR1 SGHDN and CDR2 FVKESK.

This clone was picked up a small number of times. The J gene is TRBJ2-7, the V gene TRBV6-6, with a tentative D call TRBD2 (6 bases). Germline lookup yields CDR1 MNHNY and CDR2 SVGAGI (reference sequence). Trimming pared 8 bases from V and 2 bases from J, leaving 10 bases between. The CDR3 covers 12 residues. The chain's CDR3 is CASAGRPYEQYF. CDR3 nucleotide sequence: TGTGCCAGCGCCGGGAGACCCTACGAGCAGTACTTC.

The chain employs TRBV5-6 and TRBJ1-4; D remains unclear. This CDR3 has 17 amino acids. Germline loops: CDR1 SGHDT, CDR2 YYEEEE. V lost 4 bases and J 3 bases, leaving 19 bases between the germline ends. The CDR3 region has the DNA TGTGCCAGCAGCCCCTGGTCTCGCGGGTATTCTAATGAAAAACTGTTTTTT. As protein: CASSPWSRGYSNEKLFF.

The J gene is TRBJ1-4, the V gene TRBV6-5, with D possibly being TRBD1 (6 bases). Germline loops: CDR1 MNHEY, CDR2 SVGAGI. V lost 2 bases, J lost 7 bases, and 17 bases lay in between. The CDR3 is 16 residues long. The CDR3 reads CASSYRFVTGREKLFF. DNA for the CDR3: TGTGCCAGCAGTTACCGGTTTGTTACAGGGCGTGAAAAACTGTTTTTT.